Below are 19 T cell receptor beta chains sequenced from a single sample in a study. Treg sorting used a CD4+CD25+CD127-/low gate. TCRdb used MiXCR to reprocess the 5' RACE reads, holding one entry per CDR3 protein. The data show roughly 57,000 distinct CDR3 sequences, around 21% seen once. The sample was tumor-infiltrating Tregs sorted from the breast tumor. The receptors were sampled from a female donor with breast cancer.

This clonotype was counted only a few times. The rearrangement uses TRBV5-1 and TRBJ2-7; 9 bases line up with TRBD1. The CDR3 runs to 14 residues. Germline CDR1 SGHRS, CDR2 YFSETQ. V lost 4 bases and J lost 3; bases outside the gene matches: 5. The CDR3 region is CASSTDRGGYEQYF. The CDR3 DNA sequence: TGCGCCAGCAGCACGGACAGGGGTGGCTACGAGCAGTACTTC.

V and J are TRBV7-2 and TRBJ2-3; the D call may be TRBD1 or TRBD2 (5 bases each). This CDR3 spans 15 amino acids. Germline V gives CDR1 SGHTA, CDR2 FQGNSA. Trimming removed 2 bases at V and 3 bases at J, with 12 bases between. This chain's CDR3 is CASSLYGTTTDTQYF. In DNA form, the CDR3 reads TGTGCCAGCAGCTTATATGGGACCACGACAGATACGCAGTATTTT.

The chain is built from TRBV6-6 and TRBJ2-7, with 10 bases matching TRBD1. V lost 6 bases, J lost 7 bases, and 9 bases stayed unmatched. Germline CDR1 and CDR2: MNHNY and SVGAGI (reference sequence). This CDR3 contains 14 residues. The CDR3, as DNA: TGTGCCAGCAGAAGCGGGACAGGGGTTTGGGAGCAGTACTTC. Translated, it gives CASRSGTGVWEQYF.

This clonotype turned up a few times. The V and J genes are TRBV15 and TRBJ1-1, with TRBD1 matching 7 bases. The V and J ends lost 0 bases and 0 bases, in that order; junction bases with no gene match: 10. CDR3 size: 18 residues. Germline V gene sequence: CDR1 LNHNV, CDR2 YYDKDF (reference sequence). For the CDR3, the DNA is TGTGCCACCAGCAGAGATTGGGGGGCACAGGGGATGAACACTGAAGCTTTCTTT. It encodes CATSRDWGAQGMNTEAFF.

This clonotype was detected ten times or more. The gene calls are TRBV7-2 and TRBJ2-1; D not resolved. The CDR3 is 13 amino acids. Germline V gene lookup returns CDR1 SGHTA and CDR2 FQGNSA. With 2 bases removed from V and 4 bases from J, the gap between germline ends came to 6 bases. The CDR3 loop is CASSLTSYNEQFF. In DNA, the CDR3 is TGTGCCAGCAGCTTAACGTCTTACAATGAGCAGTTCTTC.

In this sample, this clonotype turned up many times. The J gene is TRBJ2-7, the V gene TRBV29-1; 8 bases fit TRBD1. Germline-derived CDR1 and CDR2 are SQVTM and ANQGSEA. The CDR3 runs 13 residues. The V gene end was trimmed by 7 bases and the J gene end by 5 bases; junction bases not matched to a gene: 10. The CDR3 DNA follows: TGCAGCGGCGCCGACAGGGGTGACCACGAGCAGTACTTC. Translated, it gives CSGADRGDHEQYF.

This clonotype was seen a few times. The chain uses TRBV20-1 and TRBJ1-5, with TRBD1 matching 7 bases. Germline CDR1 and CDR2: DFQATT and SNEGSKA (reference sequence). The CDR3 has 15 residues. Unmatched junction bases numbered 9, after V lost 5 bases and J lost 2 bases. The CDR3 bases are TGCAGTGCTCCAGGGGGGGGGGCAGGCAATCAGCCCCAGCATTTT. Protein sequence: CSAPGGGAGNQPQHF.

This clonotype was seen a few times. The chain uses TRBV9 and TRBJ2-3; tentatively, D is TRBD1 (5 bases). This CDR3 is built from 14 residues. V was cut by 4 bases and J by 6 bases, with 15 bases left in between. CDR1 and CDR2 (germline): SGDLS, YYNGEE. For the CDR3, the DNA is TGTGCCAGCAGCCCAGGGTCTTCAAGTGATACGCAGTATTTT. Its translation: CASSPGSSSDTQYF.

This chain joins TRBV6-5 and TRBJ2-2, with 8 bases aligning to TRBD2. Losses at the gene ends were 6 bases for V and 5 bases for J; bases not matched to a gene: 5. CDR1 and CDR2 from the germline V gene are MNHEY and SVGAGI. This CDR3 has 14 amino acids. CDR3: CASSPGTRTGELFF. Here the CDR3 DNA reads TGTGCCAGCAGCCCCGGGACTAGGACCGGGGAGCTGTTTTTT.

This clonotype was picked up a small number of times. This chain connects TRBV5-1 to TRBJ1-3; TRBD1 aligns across 7 bases. The CDR3 length is 13 residues. The V gene end was trimmed by 4 bases and the J gene end by 7 bases; junction bases not matched to a gene: 5. Germline CDR1 SGHRS, CDR2 YFSETQ. As DNA, the CDR3 is TGCGCCAGCAGCCCACAGGGGAGGAACACCATATATTTT. Residues: CASSPQGRNTIYF.

This clonotype was detected a few times. This chain connects TRBV29-1 to TRBJ1-1, with 9 bases fitting TRBD1. J was trimmed by 7 bases and V by 5 bases; bases with no gene match: 14. Per germline, CDR1 SQVTM and CDR2 ANQGSEA. There are 15 residues in the CDR3. CDR3 in amino acids: CSVNPRTGVDGEAFF. The CDR3 DNA follows: TGCAGCGTTAACCCTCGGACAGGGGTTGATGGTGAAGCTTTCTTT.

Ten or more counts support this clonotype. The chain links TRBV27 to TRBJ1-2; possible D gene TRBD1, 5 bases. This CDR3 is built from 13 residues. V was trimmed by 3 bases and J by 7 bases, leaving 12 bases between them. Germline values: CDR1 MNHEY, CDR2 SMNVEV (reference sequence). CDR3 sequence (DNA): TGTGCCAGCAGTTTCACAGGAGGTGGTGGCTACACCTTC. This gives the protein CASSFTGGGGYTF.

The table lists this clonotype with many counts. The chain combines TRBV7-9 with TRBJ2-6; no firm D call. Germline CDR1 SEHNR, CDR2 FQNEAQ (reference sequence). Trimming removed 2 bases from V and 0 bases from J, with 5 bases in between. The CDR3 consists of 15 residues. CDR3 coding DNA: TGTGCCAGCAGCTTAAGTGTCTCTGGGGCCAACGTCCTGACTTTC. Amino acids: CASSLSVSGANVLTF.

This clonotype was seen more than once but under ten times. The rearrangement joins TRBV9 to TRBJ1-3; D is unresolved. Trimming pared 4 bases from V and 5 bases from J, leaving 13 bases between. The CDR3 runs to 14 residues. Germline lookup yields CDR1 SGDLS and CDR2 YYNGEE. Written as DNA, the CDR3 is TGTGCCAGCAGCACCTCCGAGGGCAGAAACACCATATATTTT. Translated, it gives CASSTSEGRNTIYF.

There are many counts of this clonotype. The chain has TRBV7-3 and TRBJ1-2; 8 bases map to TRBD1. This CDR3 is 15 amino acids long. Germline CDR1 is SGHTA and CDR2 is FQGTGA. The V and J ends lost 5 bases and 4 bases, in that order; junction bases with no gene match: 9. This chain's CDR3 is CASSTSGGAGYGYTF. CDR3 bases: TGTGCCAGCAGCACCTCAGGGGGCGCGGGCTATGGCTACACCTTC.

This clonotype was detected only a few times. CDR3 in DNA: TGCAGCGTTGACCGGGCGAACACTGAAGCTTTCTTT. Its translation: CSVDRANTEAFF. The chain links TRBV29-1 to TRBJ1-1, with no clear D. Germline V lookup: CDR1 SQVTM, CDR2 ANQGSEA. The V gene lost 3 bases and the J gene lost 1 base, with 6 bases spanning the gap. The CDR3 runs 12 residues.

The rearrangement joins TRBV5-1 to TRBJ2-5; 8 bases align to TRBD2. There are 16 residues in the CDR3. Trimming took 1 base from V and 4 from J; bases not matched to a gene: 9. Germline V gene data show CDR1 as SGHRS and CDR2 as YFSETQ. The CDR3 here is CASSLSGGGLLETQYF. Written as DNA, the CDR3 is TGCGCCAGCAGCTTGTCTGGCGGGGGGCTTTTAGAGACCCAGTACTTC. The entire variable domain, with the rest obtained from reference TRBV5-1 and TRBJ2-5, is as follows: KAGVTQTPRYLIKTRGQQVTLSCSPISGHRSVSWYQQTPGQGLQFLFEYFSETQRNKGNFPGRFSGRQFSNSRSEMNVSTLELGDSALYLCASSLSGGGLLETQYFGPGTRLLVL.

The chain is built from TRBV19 and TRBJ1-1; D uncertain. CDR1 is LNHDA and CDR2 is SQIVND in the germline V gene (reference sequence). Trimming shortened V by 1 base and J by 0 bases, and 6 bases separated the two germline ends. This CDR3 contains 14 residues. The CDR3 DNA sequence: TGTGCCAGTAGTATAGCGACGGTGAACACTGAAGCTTTCTTT. It codes for CASSIATVNTEAFF.

This clonotype has just a few counts. The rearrangement links TRBV12-3 or TRBV12-4 to TRBJ2-3; D is unclear. V lost 2 bases and J 4 bases, leaving 7 bases between the germline ends. CDR3 size: 13 residues. DNA for the CDR3: TGTGCCAGCAGTTTAATGGAATCAGATACGCAGTATTTT. Amino acids: CASSLMESDTQYF.